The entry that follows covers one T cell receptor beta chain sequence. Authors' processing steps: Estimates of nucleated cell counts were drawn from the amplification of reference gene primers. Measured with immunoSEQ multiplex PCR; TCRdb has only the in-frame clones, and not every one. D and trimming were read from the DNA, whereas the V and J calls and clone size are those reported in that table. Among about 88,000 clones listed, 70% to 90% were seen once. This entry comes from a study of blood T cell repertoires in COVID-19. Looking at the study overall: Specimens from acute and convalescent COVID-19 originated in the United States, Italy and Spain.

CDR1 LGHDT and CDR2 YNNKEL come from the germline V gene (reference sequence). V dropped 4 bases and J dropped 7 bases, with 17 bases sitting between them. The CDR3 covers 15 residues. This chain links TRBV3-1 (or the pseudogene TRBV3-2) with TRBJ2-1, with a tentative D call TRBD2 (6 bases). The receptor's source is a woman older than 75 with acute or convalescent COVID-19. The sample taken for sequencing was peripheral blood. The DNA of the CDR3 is TGTGCCAGCAGCCGTAGCGGATTCGGGGGAAATGAGCAGTTCTTC. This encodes CASSRSGFGGNEQFF.